The 25 T cell receptor beta chains below all came from one sample that was sequenced in a study of cytomegalovirus exposure and HLA in healthy donors. The PCR ran on 60 Vbeta and 13 Jbeta primers. Repertoires were generated with immunoSEQ multiplex PCR, while TCRdb's copy carries only in-frame clones and drops some. The top ten hold around 1.5% of the sample, which has 120,000 or so clones, more than 65% seen once. What was sequenced was PBMCs. These receptors were taken from a woman aged 18 to 35 in good health and CMV-seronegative.

This clone was counted only a few times. Here the CDR3 reads CAWTAGRGPNSNQPQHF. The CDR3 region has the DNA TGTGCCTGGACGGCGGGGCGCGGGCCAAATAGCAATCAGCCCCAGCATTTT. The rearrangement links TRBV30 to TRBJ1-5; tentative D call: TRBD1 (5 bases). Deletions cut 4 bases from V and 0 bases from J, with 19 bases between. The CDR3 extends over 17 amino acids. The V gene's germline CDR1 is GTSNPN and CDR2 SVGIG (reference sequence).

A single count supports this clone. Other nucleotide sequences from this sample produce the same CDR3. This chain links TRBV7-9 with TRBJ1-2; 7 bases fit TRBD1. V trimming: 4 bases; J trimming: 4 bases; junction bases outside the gene matches: 0. The CDR3 totals 12 residues. CDR1 and CDR2 (germline): SEHNR, FQNEAQ (reference sequence). CDR3 sequence (DNA): TGTGCCAGCAGCTCAGGGGGCTATGGCTACACCTTC. It translates to CASSSGGYGYTF.

This rearrangement joins TRBV5-1 to TRBJ2-6; no clear D gene. Germline CDR1 is SGHRS and CDR2 is YFSETQ. Deletions cut 7 bases from V and 0 bases from J, with 17 bases between. CDR3 length equals 17 residues. CDR3: CASCPQQFASGANVLTF. The CDR3 DNA sequence: TGCGCCAGCTGCCCTCAACAGTTCGCCTCTGGGGCCAACGTCCTGACTTTC.

This chain joins TRBV5-4 and TRBJ2-1; 10 nucleotides align to TRBD2. V dropped 2 bases and J dropped 7; count of bases not matched to a gene: 9. CDR3 size: 16 residues. Germline-derived CDR1 and CDR2 are SGHNT and YYREEE (reference sequence). Written as DNA, the CDR3 is TGTGCCAGCAGCTTTCCCGAGCGGGGGGGTTGGAATGAGCAGTTCTTC. It is translated as CASSFPERGGWNEQFF. Full variable domain (outside the CDR3, taken from reference TRBV5-4 and TRBJ2-1): ETGVTQSPTHLIKTRGQQVTLRCSSQSGHNTVSWYQQALGQGPQFIFQYYREEENGRGNFPPRFSGLQFPNYSSELNVNALELDDSALYLCASSFPERGGWNEQFFGPGTRLTVL.

The chain employs TRBV7-2 and TRBJ2-1, with TRBD1 matching 8 bases. The V and J ends lost 5 bases and 3 bases, in that order; junction bases with no gene match: 3. Germline CDR1 SGHTA, CDR2 FQGNSA. This CDR3 contains 14 residues. The CDR3 sequence: CASSGQGSYNEQFF. The CDR3 coding sequence is TGTGCCAGCAGCGGACAGGGAAGCTACAATGAGCAGTTCTTC.

The chain uses TRBV6-1 and TRBJ2-1; a weak D match, TRBD2 (5 bases). Germline V CDR1 and CDR2: MNHNS, SASEGT. V shed 2 bases and J shed 0 bases, with 11 bases lying between them. This CDR3 has 16 amino acids. CDR3 coding DNA: TGTGCCAGCAGTGAAACCCTGGGGAGCTCCTACAATGAGCAGTTCTTC. It specifies CASSETLGSSYNEQFF.

The chain joins TRBV2 to TRBJ1-2; D is perhaps TRBD1 (5 bases). V gave up 7 bases and J gave up 2 bases, with 14 bases separating them. In germline, CDR1 is SNHLY, CDR2 FYNNEI. This CDR3 comprises 14 residues. The CDR3 coding sequence is TGTGCCAGCATTGGGGCAGGTTCAAACTATGGCTACACCTTC. Translated, it gives CASIGAGSNYGYTF.

This clone showed up just a few times. V is TRBV6-1 and J is TRBJ1-1, with no clear D. Germline lookup yields CDR1 MNHNS and CDR2 SASEGT. The CDR3 covers 13 residues. V was shortened by 5 bases and J by 3 bases, with 10 bases between the two germline ends. CDR3 DNA sequence: TGTGCCAGCAGTCTTTTAGAGTACACTGAAGCTTTCTTT. Amino acid sequence: CASSLLEYTEAFF.

This clone was seen only a few times. J is TRBJ2-1 and V is TRBV6-5; 10 bases fit TRBD2. CDR1 and CDR2 from the germline V gene are MNHEY and SVGAGI. This CDR3 is 16 amino acids long. With V trimmed by 4 bases and J by 5 bases, 8 bases remained unmatched. The CDR3 spells CASSFGAGGPDNEQFF. CDR3 in DNA: TGTGCCAGCAGTTTCGGAGCGGGGGGGCCAGACAATGAGCAGTTCTTC.

V usage is TRBV18 and J usage is TRBJ2-7, with 11 bases identical to TRBD1. Trimming removed 3 bases from V and 6 bases from J; junction bases left unmatched: 1. Germline CDR1 reads KGHSH; CDR2 reads LQKENI. The CDR3 consists of 13 residues. The CDR3 loop reads CASSPGQGVEQYF. CDR3 sequence (DNA): TGTGCCAGCTCACCGGGACAGGGGGTCGAGCAGTACTTC.

This clone was seen a few times. This sequence joins TRBV25-1 and TRBJ2-4; possibly TRBD2 for D (6 bases). The germline V gene encodes CDR1 MGHDK and CDR2 SYGVNS. CDR3 length: 14 amino acids. Trimming shortened V by 4 bases and J by 8 bases, and 15 bases separated the two germline ends. The CDR3 loop is CASSGRDDEDIQYF. As DNA, the CDR3 is TGTGCCAGCAGTGGGCGGGACGACGAGGACATTCAGTACTTC. Together with reference TRBV25-1 and TRBJ2-4, the CDR3 gives the full variable domain: EADIYQTPRYLVIGTGKKITLECSQTMGHDKMYWYQQDPGMELHLIHYSYGVNSTEKGDLSSESTVSRIRTEHFPLTLESARPSHTSQYLCASSGRDDEDIQYFGAGTRLSVL.

The V and J genes are TRBV7-6 and TRBJ2-7; TRBD1 matches at 7 bases. The CDR3 contains 14 residues. The germline CDR1 and CDR2 sequences are SGHVS and FNYEAQ. Trimming cost V 10 bases and J 1 base; bases outside gene matches: 10. The CDR3 region has the DNA TGTGCCACCGGTCTGACAGGGTTATCCTACGAGCAGTACTTC. Protein: CATGLTGLSYEQYF.

The chain joins TRBV2 to TRBJ1-6, with a weak D call TRBD1 (5 bases). This CDR3 has 12 amino acids. Trimming removed 11 bases from V and 7 bases from J, with 12 bases in between. Per germline, CDR1 SNHLY and CDR2 FYNNEI. Written as DNA, the CDR3 is TGTGCCGGACGAAGACAGAATTCACCCCTCCACTTT. It yields the protein CAGRRQNSPLHF.

In this sample, this clone turned up once. The rearrangement links TRBV5-6 to TRBJ2-1, with 7 bases that match TRBD1. Trimming cost V 1 base and J 4 bases; bases outside gene matches: 2. Germline V CDR1 and CDR2: SGHDT, YYEEEE. The CDR3 runs 14 residues. The CDR3 protein is CASSLPGGYNEQFF. The CDR3 nucleotides read TGTGCCAGCAGCTTGCCAGGGGGATACAATGAGCAGTTCTTC.

The genes are TRBV7-9 and TRBJ2-7, with D possibly TRBD2 on 6 matching bases. V dropped 7 bases and J dropped 0 bases, with 16 bases sitting between them. The germline CDR1 and CDR2 sequences are SEHNR and FQNEAQ (reference sequence). CDR3 length: 15 residues. Written as DNA, the CDR3 is TGTGCCAGCACCACGGTCCCGGGAGCCTCCTACGAGCAGTACTTC. Its protein is CASTTVPGASYEQYF.

CDR3 sequence (DNA): TGTGCCAGCAGCCCGCAGGGCAGGCAGCCCCAGCATTTT. It encodes CASSPQGRQPQHF. The chain is built from TRBV2 and TRBJ1-5, with D perhaps matching TRBD1 (5 bases). The CDR3 contains 13 residues. Germline CDR1 reads SNHLY; CDR2 reads FYNNEI. Trimming removed 6 bases from V and 7 bases from J, with 13 bases in between.

V is TRBV5-4 and J is TRBJ1-6; maybe TRBD1 (6 bases). This CDR3 comprises 14 residues. Germline loops: CDR1 SGHNT, CDR2 YYREEE (reference sequence). V lost 4 bases to trimming and J lost 4 bases, with 9 bases between them. The CDR3 loop is CASSDGQYNSPLHF. The DNA for the CDR3 is TGTGCCAGCAGCGACGGACAGTATAATTCACCCCTCCACTTT.

The J gene is TRBJ1-3, the V gene TRBV30, with unresolved D. Germline V gene lookup returns CDR1 GTSNPN and CDR2 SVGIG (reference sequence). The CDR3 contains 14 residues. V was shortened by 2 bases and J by 0 bases, with 8 bases between the two germline ends. This chain's CDR3 is CAWSPGYSGNTIYF. CDR3 nucleotides: TGTGCCTGGAGTCCCGGGTACTCTGGAAACACCATATATTTT.

For this clone: Other DNA sequences within the sample encode an identical CDR3. The chain uses TRBV5-1 and TRBJ1-1; D is perhaps TRBD1 (6 bases). V lost 2 bases to trimming and J lost 1 base, with 6 bases between them. This CDR3 has 13 amino acids. Germline lookup yields CDR1 SGHRS and CDR2 YFSETQ. Here the CDR3 reads CASSLQGNTEAFF. The CDR3, as DNA: TGCGCCAGCAGCTTACAGGGGAACACTGAAGCTTTCTTT.

This clone turned up a few times. This same CDR3 is encoded by further DNA sequences in the sample. The rearrangement joins TRBV6-1 to TRBJ1-2, with TRBD1 matching over 8 bases. This CDR3 is 15 amino acids long. The germline CDR1 and CDR2 sequences are MNHNS and SASEGT. J lost 4 bases, V lost 1 base, and 5 bases had no gene match. The CDR3 loop is CASSEGAGGGYGYTF. The DNA for the CDR3 is TGTGCCAGCAGTGAAGGGGCAGGGGGCGGCTATGGCTACACCTTC.

This rearrangement joins TRBV5-1 to TRBJ2-3, with TRBD2 matching over 15 bases. Trimming took 7 bases from V and 5 from J; bases not matched to a gene: 11. Germline V gives CDR1 SGHRS, CDR2 YFSETQ. This CDR3 comprises 17 residues. CDR3 amino acids: CASSRTSGRAEGDTQYF. In nucleotides, the CDR3 is TGCGCCAGCTCCCGGACTAGCGGGAGGGCCGAGGGAGATACGCAGTATTTT.

This clone has more than one count but fewer than ten. This rearrangement joins TRBV10-2 to TRBJ1-3; no reliable D call. The CDR3 contains 14 residues. CDR1 and CDR2 (germline): WSHSY, SAAADI. Trimming pared 8 bases from V and 0 bases from J, leaving 11 bases between. The CDR3 region is CASSSGNSGNTIYF. Written as DNA, the CDR3 is TGCGCCAGCTCGAGCGGCAACTCTGGAAACACCATATATTTT.

The chain has TRBV6-7 and TRBJ2-4, with 10 bases identical to TRBD2. TRBV6-7 is marked as an open reading frame, function uncertain. The CDR3 covers 17 residues. The V segment lost 10 bases and the J segment 1 base; nucleotides outside the gene matches: 13. CDR3 sequence: CATQRGGEVRAKNIQYF. CDR3 in DNA: TGTGCCACCCAGCGGGGGGGAGAGGTTAGGGCCAAAAACATTCAGTACTTC.

CDR3 sequence: CATSLAGNTGELFF. DNA for the CDR3: TGTGCCACCAGCCTCGCCGGGAACACCGGGGAGCTGTTTTTT. The chain carries TRBV15 and TRBJ2-2, with D unclear. Trimming shortened V by 5 bases and J by 1 base, and 8 bases separated the two germline ends. The germline CDR1 and CDR2 sequences are LNHNV and YYDKDF (reference sequence). The CDR3 is 14 residues long.

This clone occurred once. This rearrangement joins TRBV30 to TRBJ1-1; TRBD1 is a possible D gene (6 bases). Germline CDR1 GTSNPN, CDR2 SVGIG (reference sequence). Deletions cut 4 bases from V and 4 bases from J, with 22 bases between. This CDR3 is built from 16 residues. The CDR3 loop is CAWNSGTSRRSTEAFF. In nucleotides, the CDR3 is TGTGCCTGGAATTCTGGGACATCTAGGCGGAGCACTGAAGCTTTCTTT. The variable domain in full, with the rest retrieved from reference TRBV30 and TRBJ1-1, is SQTIHQWPATLVQPVGSPLSLECTVEGTSNPNLYWYRQAAGRGLQLLFYSVGIGQISSEVPQNLSASRPQDRQFILSSKKLLLSDSGFYLCAWNSGTSRRSTEAFFGQGTRLTVV.